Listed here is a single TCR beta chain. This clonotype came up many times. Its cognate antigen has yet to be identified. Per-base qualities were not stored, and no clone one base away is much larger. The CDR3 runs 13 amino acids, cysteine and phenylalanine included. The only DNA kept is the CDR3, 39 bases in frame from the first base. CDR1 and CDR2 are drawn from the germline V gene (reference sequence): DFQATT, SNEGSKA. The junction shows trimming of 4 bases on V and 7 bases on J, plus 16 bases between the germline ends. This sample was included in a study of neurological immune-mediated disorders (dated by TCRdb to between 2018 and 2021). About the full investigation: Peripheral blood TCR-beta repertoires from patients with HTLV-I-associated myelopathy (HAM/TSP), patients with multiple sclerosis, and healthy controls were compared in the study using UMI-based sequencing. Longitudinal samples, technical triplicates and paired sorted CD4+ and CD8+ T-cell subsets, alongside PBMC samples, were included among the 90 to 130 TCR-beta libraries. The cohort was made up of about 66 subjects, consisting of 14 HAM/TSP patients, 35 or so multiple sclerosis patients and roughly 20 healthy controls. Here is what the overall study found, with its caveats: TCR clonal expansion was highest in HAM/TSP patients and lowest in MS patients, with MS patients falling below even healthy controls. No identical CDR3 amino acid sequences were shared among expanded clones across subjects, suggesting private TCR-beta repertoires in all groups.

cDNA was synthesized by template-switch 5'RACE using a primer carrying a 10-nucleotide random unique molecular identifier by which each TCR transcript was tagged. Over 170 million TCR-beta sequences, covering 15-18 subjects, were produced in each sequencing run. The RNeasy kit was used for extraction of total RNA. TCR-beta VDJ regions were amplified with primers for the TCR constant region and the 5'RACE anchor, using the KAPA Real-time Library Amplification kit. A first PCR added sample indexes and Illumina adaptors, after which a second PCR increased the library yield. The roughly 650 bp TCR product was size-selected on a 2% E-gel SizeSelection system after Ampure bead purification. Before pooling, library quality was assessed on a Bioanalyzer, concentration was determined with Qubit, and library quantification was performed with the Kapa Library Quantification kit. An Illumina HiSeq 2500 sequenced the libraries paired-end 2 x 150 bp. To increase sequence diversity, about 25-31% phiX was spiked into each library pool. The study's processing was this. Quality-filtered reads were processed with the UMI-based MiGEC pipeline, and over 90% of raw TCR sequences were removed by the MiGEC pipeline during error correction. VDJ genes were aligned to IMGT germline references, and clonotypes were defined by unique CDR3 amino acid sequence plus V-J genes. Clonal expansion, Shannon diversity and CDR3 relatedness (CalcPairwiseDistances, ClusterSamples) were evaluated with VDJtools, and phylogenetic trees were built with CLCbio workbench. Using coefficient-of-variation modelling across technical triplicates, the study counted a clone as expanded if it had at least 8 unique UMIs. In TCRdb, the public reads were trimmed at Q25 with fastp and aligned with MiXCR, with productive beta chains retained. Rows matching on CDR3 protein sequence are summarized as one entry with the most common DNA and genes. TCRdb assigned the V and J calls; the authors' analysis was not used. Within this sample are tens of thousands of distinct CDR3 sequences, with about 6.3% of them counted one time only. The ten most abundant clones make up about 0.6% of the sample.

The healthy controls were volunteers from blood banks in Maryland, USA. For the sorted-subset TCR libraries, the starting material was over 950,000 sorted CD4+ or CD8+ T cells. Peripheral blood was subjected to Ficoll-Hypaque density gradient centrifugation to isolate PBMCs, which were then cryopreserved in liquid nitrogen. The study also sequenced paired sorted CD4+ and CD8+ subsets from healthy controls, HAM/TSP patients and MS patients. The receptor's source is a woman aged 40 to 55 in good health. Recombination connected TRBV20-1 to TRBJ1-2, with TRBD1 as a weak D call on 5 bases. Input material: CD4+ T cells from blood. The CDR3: CSAILWGQGGYTF. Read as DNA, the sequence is TGCAGTGCTATCCTTTGGGGCCAGGGTGGCTACACCTTC.